These 15 T cell receptor beta chains were sequenced from one sample in a study of CD8+CD57+ T cells in acquired aplastic anemia. In patients chosen for sequencing, flow cytometry had shown CD8+CD57+ cell expansion. The use of genomic DNA as template underpinned the TCR beta VDJ and CDR3 profiling. MiXCR was run by TCRdb on the reads, yielding one entry per CDR3 protein. The sample has about 150,000 distinct CDR3 sequences, about 50% seen once. The sequencing sample was made of sorted CD4+, CD8+, or CD8+CD57+ T cells (not recorded which) from PBMCs. The receptors were gathered from a human donor with aplastic anemia.

The rearrangement links TRBV20-1 to TRBJ2-1; tentative D call: TRBD2 (5 bases). Per germline, CDR1 DFQATT and CDR2 SNEGSKA (reference sequence). The CDR3 spans 12 residues. In DNA, the CDR3 is TGCAGCTCCGGAGGCTGGTACAATGAGCAGTTCTTC. Amino acid sequence: CSSGGWYNEQFF.

The V call is TRBV29-1, the J call TRBJ1-3, with no clear D. There are 13 residues in the CDR3. With 4 bases removed from V and 4 bases from J, the gap between germline ends came to 11 bases. Germline CDR1 SQVTM, CDR2 ANQGSEA. DNA of the CDR3: TGCAGCGTTGGGGTGCAGGCCGGAAACACCATATATTTT. This encodes CSVGVQAGNTIYF.

In the case of this clonotype: Given a much more abundant clone one base away, this may be a read error. The V and J genes are TRBV19 and TRBJ2-1; tentative D call: TRBD2 (5 bases). Germline V gene lookup returns CDR1 LNHDA and CDR2 SQIVND (reference sequence). V lost 5 bases, J lost 7 bases, and 12 bases lay in between. The CDR3 is made up of 13 amino acids. The CDR3 here is CASSPRGYNEQFF. The DNA for the CDR3 is TGTGCCAGTAGTCCCCGGGGTTATAATGAGCAGTTCTTC.

This clonotype was picked up many times. V usage is TRBV20-1 and J usage is TRBJ1-3; a weak D match, TRBD1 (5 bases). The CDR3 is 15 amino acids. V lost 4 bases and J lost 0, with 13 bases in between. Per the germline V gene, CDR1 is DFQATT and CDR2 is SNEGSKA (reference sequence). The CDR3 sequence: CSATAGAASGNTIYF. CDR3 bases: TGCAGTGCTACCGCCGGGGCTGCCTCTGGAAACACCATATATTTT.

The J gene is TRBJ2-1, the V gene TRBV10-1, with TRBD1 matching 10 bases. CDR3 length: 17 residues. The J segment lost 4 bases and the V segment lost 3 bases, leaving 9 bases of the junction unmatched. CDR1 WNHNN and CDR2 SYGVQD come from the germline V gene (reference sequence). CDR3: CASSDGGQGGRYNEQFF. CDR3 coding DNA: TGCGCCAGCAGTGATGGCGGACAGGGGGGCCGGTACAATGAGCAGTTCTTC.

This clonotype was counted only a few times. The J gene is TRBJ2-5, the V gene TRBV7-9; TRBD2 matches at 7 bases. V lost 4 bases and J lost 5; bases outside the gene matches: 7. CDR3 length equals 14 residues. Per germline, CDR1 SEHNR and CDR2 FQNEAQ (reference sequence). The CDR3 nucleotides are TGTGCCAGCAGCTATTCGGGGCGGGGGGAGACCCAGTACTTC. Amino acids: CASSYSGRGETQYF.

The chain couples TRBV19 to TRBJ2-1; tentatively, D is TRBD2 (6 bases). The CDR3 runs 13 residues. V lost 6 bases to trimming and J lost 5 bases, with 11 bases between them. CDR1 LNHDA and CDR2 SQIVND come from the germline V gene (reference sequence). The CDR3 reads CASSAGTHNEQFF. CDR3 nucleotide sequence: TGTGCCAGTAGCGCGGGGACCCACAATGAGCAGTTCTTC.

The chain links TRBV7-2 to TRBJ2-7, with 9 bases matching TRBD2. Germline CDR1 and CDR2: SGHTA and FQGNSA. The CDR3 extends over 13 amino acids. V was pared by 6 bases and J by 7 bases, with 7 bases of the junction left unmatched. In DNA, the CDR3 is TGTGCCAGCAGTCAAGTAGCGGGGGTTGAGCAGTACTTC. Protein product: CASSQVAGVEQYF.

This clonotype was counted between two and nine times. A junction end diverges from the germline sequence, so it may reflect a read error. This chain connects TRBV7-8 to TRBJ2-1; 9 nucleotides agree with TRBD1. Germline CDR1 SGHVS, CDR2 FQNEAQ. The CDR3 sequence is 16 residues long. The CDR3 region has the DNA TGTGCCAGCAGCTTATGGGACAGGGTTTCCTACAATGGGCAGTTCTTC. This codes for CASSLWDRVSYNGQFF.

The count of this clonotype is one. The rearrangement uses TRBV2 and TRBJ2-5, with TRBD1 identical over 7 bases. The CDR3 is 13 residues long. The junction had 0 bases not matched to a gene; V was cut back by 4 bases and J by 1 base. Germline V gene lookup returns CDR1 SNHLY and CDR2 FYNNEI. CDR3 region: CASSGTGQETQYF. The CDR3 DNA sequence: TGTGCCAGCAGTGGGACAGGCCAAGAGACCCAGTACTTC.

V is TRBV6-1 and J is TRBJ1-4, with D unresolved. Trimming pared 8 bases from V and 6 bases from J, leaving 19 bases between. Germline loops: CDR1 MNHNS, CDR2 SASEGT. The CDR3 is 15 residues long. The CDR3 loop is CASGAGDGLYEKLFF. CDR3 DNA sequence: TGTGCCAGCGGAGCAGGCGACGGATTGTATGAAAAACTGTTTTTT.

This chain connects TRBV2 to TRBJ2-6, with D perhaps TRBD2 (6 bases). CDR3 size: 16 residues. V was pared by 3 bases and J by 4 bases, with 13 bases between. Per the germline V gene, CDR1 is SNHLY and CDR2 is FYNNEI. The CDR3 loop reads CASSDGTLTGANVLTF. The CDR3 nucleotides are TGTGCCAGCAGTGACGGGACTCTAACCGGGGCCAACGTCCTGACTTTC.

This clonotype was seen ten or more times. This chain uses TRBV13 with TRBJ2-1; D might be TRBD1 (6 bases). V was pared by 5 bases and J by 7 bases, with 15 bases between. CDR1 and CDR2 (germline): PRHDT, FYEKMQ (reference sequence). The CDR3 has 14 residues. CDR3 residues: CASSPLRGGNEQFF. In DNA, the CDR3 is TGTGCCAGCAGCCCACTCAGGGGCGGGAATGAGCAGTTCTTC.

This clonotype showed up many times. The rearrangement links TRBV7-9 to TRBJ2-1; TRBD2 agrees at 9 bases. Germline CDR1 and CDR2: SEHNR and FQNEAQ (reference sequence). V lost 3 bases, J lost 5 bases, and 2 bases stayed unmatched. This CDR3 has 14 amino acids. Here the CDR3 DNA reads TGTGCCAGCAGCTTGGGGACTAGCCACAATGAGCAGTTCTTC. It is translated as CASSLGTSHNEQFF. Full variable domain (remainder filled in from reference TRBV7-9 and TRBJ2-1): DTGVSQNPRHKITKRGQNVTFRCDPISEHNRLYWYRQTLGQGPEFLTYFQNEAQLEKSRLLSDRFSAERPKGSFSTLEIQRTEQGDSAMYLCASSLGTSHNEQFFGPGTRLTVL.

The CDR3 spells CASSLTGDQPQHF. The CDR3 region has the DNA TGTGCCAGCAGTTTAACAGGAGATCAGCCCCAGCATTTT. The gene calls are TRBV12-3 or TRBV12-4 and TRBJ1-5, with D possibly being TRBD1 (5 bases). V dropped 2 bases and J dropped 5 bases, with 7 bases sitting between them. The CDR3 runs 13 residues.